These 24 T cell receptor beta chains originate from one sample sequenced in a study of vaccination and CD4 T cells after COVID-19. The Oncomine TCR Beta short-read assay was what sequenced the DNA obtained from cultured CD4+ T cells. One entry per CDR3 protein, called by TCRdb with MiXCR from the PCR reads. In the table there are some 23,000 distinct CDR3 sequences, roughly 67% of which are singletons. Their recognized antigens are unknown. Treatment of the sample: roughly 11-day PBMC culture with coronavirus spike peptide pools or control peptides (ViraFEST assay). The input for sequencing was CD4+ T cells from blood, cultured in vitro, taken after SARS-CoV-2 vaccination. These receptors were taken from a human donor who received a COVID-19 vaccine.

This clonotype was counted between two and nine times. The chain links TRBV19 to TRBJ2-3; the D gene is possibly TRBD1 (6 bases). This CDR3 has 15 residues. V was pared by 5 bases and J by 2 bases, with 14 bases between. CDR1 and CDR2 (germline): LNHDA, SQIVND (reference sequence). CDR3 in amino acids: CASSPTGLVTDTQYF. The DNA of the CDR3 is TGTGCCAGTAGTCCCACAGGGCTAGTCACAGATACGCAGTATTTT.

This clonotype has more than one count but fewer than ten. This chain connects TRBV19 to TRBJ1-1; possibly TRBD1 for D (5 bases). This CDR3 comprises 14 residues. V was shortened by 1 base and J by 7 bases, with 13 bases between the two germline ends. Germline V gives CDR1 LNHDA, CDR2 SQIVND (reference sequence). This CDR3 reads CASSIGAGSGEAFF. Written as DNA, the CDR3 is TGTGCCAGTAGTATAGGGGCAGGGTCGGGTGAAGCTTTCTTT.

The V and J genes are TRBV6-1 and TRBJ2-1, with 8 bases fitting TRBD1. The V gene end was trimmed by 6 bases and the J gene end by 4 bases; junction bases not matched to a gene: 2. Germline assignment: CDR1 MNHNS and CDR2 SASEGT. The CDR3 sequence is 13 residues long. The DNA for the CDR3 is TGTGCCAGCAGGGGGACAGGATACAATGAGCAGTTCTTC. It is translated as CASRGTGYNEQFF.

The chain couples TRBV2 to TRBJ2-1; D uncertain. The CDR3 consists of 12 residues. V lost 7 bases and J lost 6, with 10 bases in between. From germline, CDR1 is SNHLY and CDR2 FYNNEI. The CDR3 nucleotides are TGTGCCAGCAATAGGGATCCCAATGAGCAGTTCTTC. This codes for CASNRDPNEQFF.

A single count supports this clonotype. V gene TRBV5-1 combines with J gene TRBJ2-2, with D unresolved. The V gene's germline CDR1 is SGHRS and CDR2 YFSETQ. V was clipped by 3 bases and J by 5 bases, with 11 bases between them. The CDR3 totals 14 residues. CDR3 loop: CASSSYPRTGELFF. In nucleotides, the CDR3 is TGCGCCAGCAGCTCCTACCCTCGGACCGGGGAGCTGTTTTTT.

The chain joins TRBV5-6 to TRBJ1-5; TRBD1 is a possible D gene (5 bases). Germline CDR1 is SGHDT and CDR2 is YYEEEE. The CDR3 totals 16 residues. Trimming left V 4 bases short and J 4 bases short, with 18 bases between. The CDR3 is CASSRLGVSENQPQHF. As DNA, the CDR3 is TGTGCCAGCAGCCGATTGGGGGTTTCCGAGAATCAGCCCCAGCATTTT.

The gene calls are TRBV20-1 and TRBJ1-6; D is unclear. The germline CDR1 and CDR2 sequences are DFQATT and SNEGSKA (reference sequence). The length of the CDR3 is 12 residues. Trimming took 5 bases from V and 7 from J, leaving 9 bases between them. CDR3 DNA sequence: TGCAGTGCTGGTCGAACCAATTCACCCCTCCACTTT. This translates into CSAGRTNSPLHF.

This chain links TRBV5-4 with TRBJ2-5, with D perhaps matching TRBD1 (6 bases). With 0 bases removed from V and 0 bases from J, the gap between germline ends came to 12 bases. The CDR3 totals 16 residues. Germline assignment: CDR1 SGHNT and CDR2 YYREEE (reference sequence). DNA for the CDR3: TGTGCCAGCAGCTTGGAGCGCAGGGGATACCAAGAGACCCAGTACTTC. Translation: CASSLERRGYQETQYF.

This clonotype was detected a few times. The chain couples TRBV7-6 to TRBJ2-1; TRBD1 aligns across 10 bases. Trimming removed 1 base from V and 15 bases from J; junction bases left unmatched: 12. The germline V gene has CDR1 SGHVS and CDR2 FNYEAQ. This CDR3 contains 15 residues. CDR3 region: CASSLVTTPGQGLFF. The CDR3 DNA reads TGTGCCAGCAGCTTAGTCACCACACCGGGACAGGGGCTGTTCTTC.

This chain links TRBV20-1 with TRBJ1-1; a possible D gene is TRBD1 (6 bases). CDR3 length equals 16 residues. CDR1 DFQATT and CDR2 SNEGSKA come from the germline V gene (reference sequence). V lost 3 bases to trimming and J lost 0 bases, with 17 bases between them. For the CDR3, the DNA is TGCAGTGCTAGGGGCACAGGGAATGTTATGAACACTGAAGCTTTCTTT. Its translation: CSARGTGNVMNTEAFF.

This clonotype showed up just once. The chain is built from TRBV24-1 and TRBJ1-6, with D tentatively TRBD1 (5 bases). The germline V and J ends were trimmed by 10 bases and 9 bases, with 18 bases remaining between them. The CDR3 spans 14 residues. Germline V gives CDR1 KGHDR, CDR2 SFDVKD. CDR3 sequence reads: CATSSRQGSSPLHF. CDR3 bases: TGTGCCACTTCGTCAAGGCAGGGAAGTTCACCCCTCCACTTT.

This CDR3 is CATSDTYARTDTQYF. CDR3 DNA: TGTGCCACCAGTGATACGTATGCTCGCACAGATACGCAGTATTTT. This chain joins TRBV24-1 and TRBJ2-3; no firm D call. The CDR3 is 15 amino acids. Germline CDR1 is KGHDR and CDR2 is SFDVKD. Trimming cost V 3 bases and J 1 base, with 10 bases left between them.

This clonotype was counted only a few times. The V call is TRBV24-1, the J call TRBJ2-1; D is uncertain. Trimming took off 4 bases at V and 1 base at J, with 13 bases between the two ends. The CDR3 runs 16 residues. Germline loops: CDR1 KGHDR, CDR2 SFDVKD. The DNA of the CDR3 is TGTGCCACCAGTGAAGAGTCTATACAGTCCTACAATGAGCAGTTCTTC. It translates to CATSEESIQSYNEQFF.

The rearrangement joins TRBV19 to TRBJ1-2; 8 bases agree with TRBD1. Germline CDR1 reads LNHDA; CDR2 reads SQIVND (reference sequence). The CDR3 spans 15 residues. The ends lost 5 bases at V and 0 bases at J; junction bases unmatched: 5. CDR3 residues: CASSLGQEPNYGYTF. The CDR3 DNA reads TGTGCCAGTAGTCTGGGACAGGAACCTAACTATGGCTACACCTTC.

The chain uses TRBV6-2 or TRBV6-3 and TRBJ2-7; perhaps TRBD2 as D (5 bases). The CDR3 length is 15 residues. The V end was cut by 7 bases, the J end by 0 bases, with 16 bases between. CDR1 and CDR2 (germline): MNHEY, SVGEGT. CDR3 amino acids: CASIPGIGSSYEQYF. The CDR3 DNA is TGTGCCAGCATTCCCGGGATCGGTAGCTCCTACGAGCAGTACTTC.

The CDR3 DNA follows: TGTGCCAGCAGTTTAGGGCCGGGACAGGGTGAAGCTTTCTTT. Protein: CASSLGPGQGEAFF. The V call is TRBV12-3 or TRBV12-4, the J call TRBJ1-1; TRBD1 aligns across 9 bases. The junction had 4 bases not matched to a gene; V was cut back by 1 base and J by 7 bases. The CDR3 has 14 residues.

The rearrangement links TRBV7-9 to TRBJ2-5; D is perhaps TRBD1 (7 bases). This CDR3 has 15 amino acids. Between the trimmed V and J ends, which lost 5 bases and 1 base, there was a span of 14 bases. CDR1 SEHNR and CDR2 FQNEAQ come from the germline V gene (reference sequence). The CDR3 sequence: CASSLGGTAQETQYF. The CDR3 nucleotides read TGTGCCAGCAGCCTCGGAGGGACAGCCCAAGAGACCCAGTACTTC. The variable domain in full, with the rest retrieved from reference TRBV7-9 and TRBJ2-5, is DTGVSQNPRHKITKRGQNVTFRCDPISEHNRLYWYRQTLGQGPEFLTYFQNEAQLEKSRLLSDRFSAERPKGSFSTLEIQRTEQGDSAMYLCASSLGGTAQETQYFGPGTRLLVL.

The CDR3 bases are TGTGCCAGCAGTTTAGACAGGGGGCTGAACACTGAAGCTTTCTTT. The encoded protein is CASSLDRGLNTEAFF. The chain uses TRBV2 and TRBJ1-1; 10 nucleotides line up with TRBD1. Germline CDR1 reads SNHLY; CDR2 reads FYNNEI. This CDR3 is built from 15 residues. The J segment lost 0 bases and the V segment lost 5 bases, leaving 3 bases of the junction unmatched.

The V gene is TRBV6-1, the J gene TRBJ2-5; 10 bases are a match to TRBD1. Trimming cost V 6 bases and J 5 bases; bases outside gene matches: 9. The CDR3 length is 15 residues. CDR1 and CDR2 from the germline V gene are MNHNS and SASEGT. CDR3 amino acids: CASSHRDRGRETQYF. DNA for the CDR3: TGTGCCAGCAGCCACCGGGACAGGGGTAGGGAGACCCAGTACTTC.

The V call is TRBV7-2, the J call TRBJ2-7; 7 nucleotides line up with TRBD2. The CDR3 loop spans 15 amino acids. In germline, CDR1 is SGHTA, CDR2 FQGNSA. V dropped 2 bases and J dropped 5; count of bases not matched to a gene: 9. The CDR3 DNA follows: TGTGCCAGCAGCTTAAACCCCAGCGGGGACGACGAGCAGTACTTC. Its translation is CASSLNPSGDDEQYF.

This chain links TRBV2 with TRBJ1-1, with 8 bases aligning to TRBD1. Trimming at V came to 6 bases and at J to 1 base, leaving 7 bases not matched to a gene. The CDR3 runs to 15 residues. CDR1 and CDR2 from the germline V gene are SNHLY and FYNNEI. This chain's CDR3 is CASRGSGTGNTEAFF. The DNA of the CDR3 is TGTGCCAGCAGGGGTTCGGGGACAGGGAACACTGAAGCTTTCTTT.

The genes are TRBV19 and TRBJ1-5; the D gene is possibly TRBD1 (6 bases). V shed 4 bases and J shed 3 bases, with 10 bases lying between them. Per germline, CDR1 LNHDA and CDR2 SQIVND (reference sequence). The CDR3 runs 14 residues. For the CDR3, the DNA is TGTGCCAGTAGTACCGGACAGTTCAATCAGCCCCAGCATTTT. Translating it yields CASSTGQFNQPQHF.

The chain employs TRBV20-1 and TRBJ1-2; tentatively, D is TRBD1 (6 bases). In germline, CDR1 is DFQATT, CDR2 SNEGSKA (reference sequence). The CDR3 covers 14 residues. Trimming cost V 2 bases and J 4 bases, with 14 bases left between them. The CDR3 spells CSARPPQGLYGYTF. The CDR3 bases are TGCAGTGCTAGACCTCCTCAGGGGCTCTATGGCTACACCTTC.

This clonotype is medium-sized by share. J is TRBJ1-2 and V is TRBV15; weak D call: TRBD1 (5 bases). The CDR3 contains 15 residues. Trimming shortened V by 1 base and J by 4 bases, and 13 bases separated the two germline ends. Germline values: CDR1 LNHNV, CDR2 YYDKDF (reference sequence). Here the CDR3 reads CATSRARPGLYGYTF. In DNA, the CDR3 is TGTGCCACCAGCAGAGCGCGCCCGGGGCTCTATGGCTACACCTTC.